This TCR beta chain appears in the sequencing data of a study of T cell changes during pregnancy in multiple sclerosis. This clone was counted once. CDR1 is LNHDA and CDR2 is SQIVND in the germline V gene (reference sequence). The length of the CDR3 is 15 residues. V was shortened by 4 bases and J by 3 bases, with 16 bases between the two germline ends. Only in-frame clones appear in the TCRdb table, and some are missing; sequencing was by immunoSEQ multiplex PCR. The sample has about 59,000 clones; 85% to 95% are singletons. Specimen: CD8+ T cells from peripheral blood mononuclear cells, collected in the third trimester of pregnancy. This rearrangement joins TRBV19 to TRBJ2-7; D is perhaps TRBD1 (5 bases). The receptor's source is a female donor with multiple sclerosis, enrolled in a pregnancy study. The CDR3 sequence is CASSKGAGIFYEQYF. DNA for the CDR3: TGTGCCAGTAGTAAAGGTGCAGGGATTTTCTACGAGCAGTACTTC.